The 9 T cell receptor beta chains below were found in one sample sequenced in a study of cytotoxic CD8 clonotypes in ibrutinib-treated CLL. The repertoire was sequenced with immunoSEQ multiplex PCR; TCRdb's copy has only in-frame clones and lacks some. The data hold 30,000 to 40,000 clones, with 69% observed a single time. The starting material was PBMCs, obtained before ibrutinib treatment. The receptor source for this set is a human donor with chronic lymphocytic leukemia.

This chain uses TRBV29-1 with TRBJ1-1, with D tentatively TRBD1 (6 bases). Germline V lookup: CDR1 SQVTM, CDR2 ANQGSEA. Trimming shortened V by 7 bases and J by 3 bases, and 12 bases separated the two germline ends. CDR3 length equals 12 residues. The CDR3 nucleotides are TGCAGCGCCTACAGGGCGGACACTGAAGCTTTCTTT. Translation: CSAYRADTEAFF.

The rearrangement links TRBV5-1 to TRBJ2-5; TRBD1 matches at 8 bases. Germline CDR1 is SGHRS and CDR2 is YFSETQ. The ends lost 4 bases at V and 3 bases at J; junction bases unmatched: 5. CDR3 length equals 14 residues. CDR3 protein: CASSPPGGKETQYF. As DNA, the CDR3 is TGCGCCAGCAGCCCTCCAGGGGGCAAAGAGACCCAGTACTTC.

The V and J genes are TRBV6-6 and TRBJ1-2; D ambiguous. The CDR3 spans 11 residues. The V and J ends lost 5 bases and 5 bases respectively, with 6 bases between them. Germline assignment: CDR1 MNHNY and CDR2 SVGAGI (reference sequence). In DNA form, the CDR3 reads TGTGCCAGCAGTCTTTTGTATGGCTACACCTTC. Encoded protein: CASSLLYGYTF.

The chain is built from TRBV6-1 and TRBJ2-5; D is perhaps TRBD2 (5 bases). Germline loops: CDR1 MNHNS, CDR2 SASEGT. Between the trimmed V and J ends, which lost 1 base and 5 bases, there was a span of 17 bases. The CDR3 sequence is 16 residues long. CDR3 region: CASSEEASPPGETQYF. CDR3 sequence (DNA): TGTGCCAGCAGTGAAGAGGCTAGCCCCCCGGGGGAGACCCAGTACTTC.

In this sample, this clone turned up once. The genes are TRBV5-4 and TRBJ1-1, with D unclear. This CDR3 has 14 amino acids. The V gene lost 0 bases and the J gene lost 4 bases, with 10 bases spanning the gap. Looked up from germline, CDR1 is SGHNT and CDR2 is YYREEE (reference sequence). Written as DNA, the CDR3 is TGTGCCAGCAGCTTGGGGGGTAGTGGCACTGAAGCTTTCTTT. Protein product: CASSLGGSGTEAFF.

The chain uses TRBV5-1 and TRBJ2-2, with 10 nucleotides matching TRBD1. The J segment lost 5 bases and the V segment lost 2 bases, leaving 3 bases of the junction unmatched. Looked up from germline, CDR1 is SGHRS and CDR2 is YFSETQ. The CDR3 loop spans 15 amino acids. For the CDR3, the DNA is TGCGCCAGCAGCTTTGGGACAGGGGCGACCGGGGAGCTGTTTTTT. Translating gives CASSFGTGATGELFF.

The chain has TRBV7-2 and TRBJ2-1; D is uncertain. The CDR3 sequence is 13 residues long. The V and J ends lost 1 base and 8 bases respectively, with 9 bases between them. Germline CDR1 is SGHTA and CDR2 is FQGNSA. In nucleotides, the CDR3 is TGTGCCAGCAGCTTAGAAGTCGGGTATGAGCAGTTCTTC. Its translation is CASSLEVGYEQFF. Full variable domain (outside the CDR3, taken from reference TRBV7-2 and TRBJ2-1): GAGVSQSPSNKVTEKGKDVELRCDPISGHTALYWYRQSLGQGLEFLIYFQGNSAPDKSGLPSDRFSAERTGGSVSTLTIQRTQQEDSAVYLCASSLEVGYEQFFGPGTRLTVL.

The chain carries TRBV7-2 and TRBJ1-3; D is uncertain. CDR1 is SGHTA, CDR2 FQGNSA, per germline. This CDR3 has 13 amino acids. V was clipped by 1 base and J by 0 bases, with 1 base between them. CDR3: CASSLDSGNTIYF. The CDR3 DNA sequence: TGTGCCAGCAGCTTAGACTCTGGAAACACCATATATTTT.

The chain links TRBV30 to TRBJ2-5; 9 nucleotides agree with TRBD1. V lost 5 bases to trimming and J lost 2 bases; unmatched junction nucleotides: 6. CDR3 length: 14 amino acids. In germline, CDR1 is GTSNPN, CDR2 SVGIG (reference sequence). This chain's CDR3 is CAWGTGRAQETQYF. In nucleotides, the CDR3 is TGTGCCTGGGGGACAGGGCGGGCACAAGAGACCCAGTACTTC. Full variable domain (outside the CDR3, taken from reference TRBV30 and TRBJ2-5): SQTIHQWPATLVQPVGSPLSLECTVEGTSNPNLYWYRQAAGRGLQLLFYSVGIGQISSEVPQNLSASRPQDRQFILSSKKLLLSDSGFYLCAWGTGRAQETQYFGPGTRLLVL.